This is a list of T cell receptor beta chains from one sample in a study of cytomegalovirus exposure and HLA in healthy donors. Assay used: immunoSEQ multiplex PCR; TCRdb lists only in-frame clones, some missing. This sample has 90,000 to 110,000 clones, with around 72% found just once. Specimen: PBMCs. The receptors originated from a male donor in good health and CMV-seronegative. Both conserved end residues are part of each CDR3. A D gene is named only where the DNA matches it firmly. Some rows have no size entry. The others give once, few or many, or a class for an expanded clone.

- | TRBJ2-1 | TRBD1 | TRBV5-4 | TGTGCCAGCAGCCCCCAAACCGGGACAGTTTACAATGAGCAGTTCTTC | CASSPQTGTVYNEQFF
- | TRBJ2-1 | TRBD2 | TRBV30 | TGTGCCTCCACTCTAGCGGTTTCTGGGGATGAGCAGTTCTTC | CASTLAVSGDEQFF
once | TRBJ2-1 | TRBD2 | TRBV9 | TGTGCCAGCAGCCCACTGCGGGGACTAGCGGACACCTACAATGAGCAGTTCTTC | CASSPLRGLADTYNEQFF
once | TRBJ2-1 | TRBD1 | TRBV9 | TGTGCCAGCAGCGAGCGGACAGGGGGCAATGAGCAGTTCTTC | CASSERTGGNEQFF
once | TRBJ2-1 | - | TRBV5-1 | TGCGCCAGCAGCTTGGGTAGCGGAGCCTACAATGAGCAGTTCTTC | CASSLGSGAYNEQFF
- | TRBJ1-1 | - | TRBV28 | TGTGCCACCCACCGGTGGGGTGGAGGGAAGAACACTGAAGCTTTCTTT | CATHRWGGGKNTEAFF
- | TRBJ2-4 | TRBD1 | TRBV7-2 | TGTGCCAGCAGTGTCTTTGGACAGGGGGCCAAAAACATTCAGTACTTC | CASSVFGQGAKNIQYF
- | TRBJ2-1 | TRBD1 | TRBV27 | TGTGCCAGCACCCTAGGGACAGGGATAGGTGAGCAGTTCTTC | CASTLGTGIGEQFF
- | TRBJ2-7 | TRBD2 | TRBV11-3 | TGTGCCAGCAGCTTAGATCCTAGCGGATTCTACGAGCAGTACTTC | CASSLDPSGFYEQYF
- | TRBJ2-7 | TRBD1 | TRBV15 | TGTGCCACCAGCAGAGATATAGGACAGGGTTCCGAGCAGTACTTC | CATSRDIGQGSEQYF
- | TRBJ2-1 | TRBD2 | TRBV5-4 | TGTGCCAGCAGCTCACCCCTAAGCGGGAGCTCCTACAATGAGCAGTTCTTC | CASSSPLSGSSYNEQFF
- | TRBJ2-7 | TRBD1 | TRBV27 | TGTGCCAGCAGGCAAGGGGGCAGGGCCTACGAGCAGTACTTC | CASRQGGRAYEQYF
- | TRBJ1-3 | TRBD1 | TRBV6-1 | TGTGCCAGCTCACAGGGGCTCTCTGGAAACACCATATATTTT | CASSQGLSGNTIYF
- | TRBJ2-3 | TRBD2 | TRBV6-6 | TGTGCCAGCAGACCGGGACTAGCGGGACCGGATACGCAGTATTTT | CASRPGLAGPDTQYF
- | TRBJ2-7 | - | TRBV5-1 | TGCGCCAGCAGCTCGGACAGTCAGGTCTACGAGCAGTACTTC | CASSSDSQVYEQYF
once | TRBJ2-3 | - | TRBV5-1 | TGCGCCAGCAGCCGGGTGAGCGGAGGGAGCACAGATACGCAGTATTTT | CASSRVSGGSTDTQYF
- | TRBJ1-2 | - | TRBV29-1 | TGCAGCGTTGGGGCAGGGCGCGGCGTATATGAGGGCTACACCTTC | CSVGAGRGVYEGYTF
- | TRBJ2-3 | - | TRBV6-5 | TGTGCCAGCAGTCTAACCTTTAGAACAGATACGCAGTATTTT | CASSLTFRTDTQYF
- | TRBJ2-1 | - | TRBV9 | TGTGCCAGCAGCGGTGGGCCGGCGGGATCCTTAAATGAGCAGTTCTTC | CASSGGPAGSLNEQFF
- | TRBJ1-1 | - | TRBV5-4 | TGTGCCAGCAGCTTAGGCAGGTCGGAAGCTTTCTTT | CASSLGRSEAFF
- | TRBJ2-2 | - | TRBV6-4 | TGTGCCAGCAGTGATAAATCCCCCGGGGGGCGGGGCACCGGGGAGCTGTTTTTT | CASSDKSPGGRGTGELFF
- | TRBJ2-1 | - | TRBV9 | TGTGCCAGCAGCGTAGGCAGCGGGCTTCGTGAGCAGTTCTTC | CASSVGSGLREQFF
- | TRBJ2-5 | - | TRBV9 | TGTGCCAGCAGCGTAGGTACAGACCCGGTGACCCAGTACTTC | CASSVGTDPVTQYF
- | TRBJ1-1 | TRBD1 | TRBV6-6 | TGTGCCAGCGACAGGGGGCTTATGAACACTGAAGCTTTCTTT | CASDRGLMNTEAFF
- | TRBJ2-5 | TRBD2 | TRBV4-1 | TGCGCCAGCAGCCAAGGACTAGCGGAGGCCCAAGAGACCCAGTACTTC | CASSQGLAEAQETQYF
- | TRBJ2-7 | - | TRBV14 | TGTGCCAGCAGGGCCAGCGGAGCCGTTTACGAGCAGTACTTC | CASRASGAVYEQYF
- | TRBJ2-7 | TRBD1 | TRBV27 | TGTGCCAGCAGTTCCGACAGGGCCTACGAGCAGTACTTC | CASSSDRAYEQYF
- | TRBJ2-1 | TRBD2 | TRBV7-2 | TGTGCCAGCAGCCCCGGGACTAGCACTTACAATGAGCAGTTCTTC | CASSPGTSTYNEQFF
- | TRBJ2-6 | - | TRBV5-1 | TGCGCCAGCAGCCCACGACAGGCGACCGGGGCCAACGTCCTGACTTTC | CASSPRQATGANVLTF
- | TRBJ2-5 | TRBD2 | TRBV7-7 | TGTGCCAGCAGCCTAGGACTAGCGGGAGGGCCGTCGGGAGAGACCCAGTACTTC | CASSLGLAGGPSGETQYF
few | TRBJ1-5 | - | TRBV28 | TGTGCCAGCAGTTACAGGGAGAGTCAGCCCCAGCATTTT | CASSYRESQPQHF
- | TRBJ2-5 | - | TRBV19 | TGTGCCAGTAGTACCCGAGAGACCCAGTACTTC | CASSTRETQYF
- | TRBJ1-1 | - | TRBV2 | TGTGCCAGCAGTCTTAGGGGAGGGGGCACTGAAGCTTTCTTT | CASSLRGGGTEAFF
few | TRBJ2-1 | - | TRBV10-3 | TGTGCCATCAGTGAGAGGGGTATGGGGTACAATGAGCAGTTCTTC | CAISERGMGYNEQFF
few | TRBJ2-1 | TRBD1 | TRBV5-6 | TGTGCCAGCAGCTTGATGGACAGGGAGCAATACAATGAGCAGTTCTTC | CASSLMDREQYNEQFF
- | TRBJ2-2 | - | TRBV5-4 | TGTGCCAGCAGCTTGGTGGCAGGGCGGATTGGGGCCGGGGAGCTGTTTTTT | CASSLVAGRIGAGELFF
- | TRBJ2-2 | - | TRBV27 | TGTGCCAGCAGTGTATCAAAGGGGACCGGGGAGCTGTTTTTT | CASSVSKGTGELFF
- | TRBJ2-7 | - | TRBV4-1 | TGCGCCAGCAGCCCACACACCCGAATCGACGAGCAGTACTTC | CASSPHTRIDEQYF
- | TRBJ2-1 | - | TRBV11-3 | TGTGCCAGCAGCTTAGGCCAGGGCGAGTACAATGAGCAGTTCTTC | CASSLGQGEYNEQFF
- | TRBJ2-4 | TRBD1 | TRBV9 | TGTGCCAGCAGCCTTGGACAGGTCGCGAACATTCAGTACTTC | CASSLGQVANIQYF
- | TRBJ2-7 | - | TRBV11-2 | TGTGCCAGCAGCTTAGTTCTAACCGGGTTGAGTTACGAGCAGTACTTC | CASSLVLTGLSYEQYF
- | TRBJ2-1 | TRBD1 | TRBV5-1 | TGCGCCAGCAGACAGGGGGATAACAATGAGCAGTTCTTC | CASRQGDNNEQFF
- | TRBJ2-3 | - | TRBV11-3 | TGTGCCAGCAGCCCGACGTCTAGCGAATTCACAGATACGCAGTATTTT | CASSPTSSEFTDTQYF
once | TRBJ2-5 | - | TRBV28 | TGTGCCAGCAGAAGACAGCCAGAGACCCAGTACTTC | CASRRQPETQYF
- | TRBJ1-4 | TRBD1 | TRBV5-4 | TGTGCCAGCAGTACCGACGGTGGGGACAGGGATGAAAAACTGTTTTTT | CASSTDGGDRDEKLFF
- | TRBJ1-4 | - | TRBV29-1 | TGCAGCGCCCACCACGGGGTGAATGAAAAACTGTTTTTT | CSAHHGVNEKLFF